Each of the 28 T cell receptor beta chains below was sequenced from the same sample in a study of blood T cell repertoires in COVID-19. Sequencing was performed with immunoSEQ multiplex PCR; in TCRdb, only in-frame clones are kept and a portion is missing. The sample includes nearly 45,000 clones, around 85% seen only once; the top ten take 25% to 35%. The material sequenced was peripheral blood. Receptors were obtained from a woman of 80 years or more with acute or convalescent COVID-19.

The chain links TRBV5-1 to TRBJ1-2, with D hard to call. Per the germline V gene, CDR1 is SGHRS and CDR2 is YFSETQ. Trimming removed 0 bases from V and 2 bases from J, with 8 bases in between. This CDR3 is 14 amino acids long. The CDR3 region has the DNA TGCGCCAGCAGCTTGGAACCCGGGAACTATGGCTACACCTTC. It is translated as CASSLEPGNYGYTF. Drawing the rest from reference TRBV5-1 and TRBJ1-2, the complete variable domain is KAGVTQTPRYLIKTRGQQVTLSCSPISGHRSVSWYQQTPGQGLQFLFEYFSETQRNKGNFPGRFSGRQFSNSRSEMNVSTLELGDSALYLCASSLEPGNYGYTFGSGTRLTVV.

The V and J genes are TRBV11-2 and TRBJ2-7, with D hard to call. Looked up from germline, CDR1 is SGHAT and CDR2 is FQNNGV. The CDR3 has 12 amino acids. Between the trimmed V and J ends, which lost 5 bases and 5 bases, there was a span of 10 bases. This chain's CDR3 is CASSRSGDEQYF. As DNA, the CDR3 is TGTGCCAGCAGCCGATCAGGCGACGAGCAGTACTTC. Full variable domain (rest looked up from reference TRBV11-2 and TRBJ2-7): EAGVAQSPRYKIIEKRQSVAFWCNPISGHATLYWYQQILGQGPKLLIQFQNNGVVDDSQLPKDRFSAERLKGVDSTLKIQPAKLEDSAVYLCASSRSGDEQYFGPGTRLTVT.

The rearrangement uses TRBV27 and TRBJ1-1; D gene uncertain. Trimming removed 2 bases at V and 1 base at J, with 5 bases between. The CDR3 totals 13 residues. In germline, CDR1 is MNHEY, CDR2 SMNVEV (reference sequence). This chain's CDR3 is CASSLGGNTEAFF. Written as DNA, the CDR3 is TGTGCCAGCAGTTTAGGCGGGAACACTGAAGCTTTCTTT.

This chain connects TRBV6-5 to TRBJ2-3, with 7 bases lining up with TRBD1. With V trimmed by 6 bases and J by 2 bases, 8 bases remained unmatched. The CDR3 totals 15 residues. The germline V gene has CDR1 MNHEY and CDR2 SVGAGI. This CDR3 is CASRGRTGNTDTQYF. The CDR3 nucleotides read TGTGCCAGCAGGGGGCGGACAGGTAACACAGATACGCAGTATTTT.

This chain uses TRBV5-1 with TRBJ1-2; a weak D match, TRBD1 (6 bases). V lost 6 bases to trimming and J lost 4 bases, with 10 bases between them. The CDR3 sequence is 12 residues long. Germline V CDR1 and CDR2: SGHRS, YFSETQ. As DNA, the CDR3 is TGCGCCAGCAAGGACAGTAGCTATGGCTACACCTTC. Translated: CASKDSSYGYTF.

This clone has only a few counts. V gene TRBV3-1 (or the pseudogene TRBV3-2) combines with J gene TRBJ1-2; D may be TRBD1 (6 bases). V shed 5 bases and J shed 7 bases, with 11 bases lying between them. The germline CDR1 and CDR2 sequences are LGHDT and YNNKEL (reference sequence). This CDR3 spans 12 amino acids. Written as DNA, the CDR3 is TGTGCCAGCAGCTCGAACAGGGTTGGCTACACCTTC. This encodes CASSSNRVGYTF.

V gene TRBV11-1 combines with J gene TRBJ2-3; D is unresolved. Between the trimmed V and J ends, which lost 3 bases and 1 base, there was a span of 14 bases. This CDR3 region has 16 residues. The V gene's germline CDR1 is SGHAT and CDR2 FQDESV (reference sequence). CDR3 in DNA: TGTGCCAGCAGCTTCCGCGGCGGCAGCGGCACAGATACGCAGTATTTT. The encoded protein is CASSFRGGSGTDTQYF. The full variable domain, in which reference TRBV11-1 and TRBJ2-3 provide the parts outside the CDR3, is EAEVAQSPRYKITEKSQAVAFWCDPISGHATLYWYRQILGQGPELLVQFQDESVVDDSQLPKDRFSAERLKGVDSTLKIQPAELGDSAMYLCASSFRGGSGTDTQYFGPGTRLTVL.

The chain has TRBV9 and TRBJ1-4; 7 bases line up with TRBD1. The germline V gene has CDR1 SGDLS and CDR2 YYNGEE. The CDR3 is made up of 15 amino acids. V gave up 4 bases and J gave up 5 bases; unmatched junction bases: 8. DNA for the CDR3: TGTGCCAGCAGCCCCCACAGGGGCCCCAATGAAAAACTGTTTTTT. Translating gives CASSPHRGPNEKLFF.

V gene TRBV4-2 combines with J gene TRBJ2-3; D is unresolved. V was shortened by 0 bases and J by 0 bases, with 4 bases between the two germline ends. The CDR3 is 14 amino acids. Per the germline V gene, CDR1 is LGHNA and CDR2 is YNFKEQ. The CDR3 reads CASSQDGSTDTQYF. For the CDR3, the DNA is TGTGCCAGCAGCCAAGACGGGAGCACAGATACGCAGTATTTT.

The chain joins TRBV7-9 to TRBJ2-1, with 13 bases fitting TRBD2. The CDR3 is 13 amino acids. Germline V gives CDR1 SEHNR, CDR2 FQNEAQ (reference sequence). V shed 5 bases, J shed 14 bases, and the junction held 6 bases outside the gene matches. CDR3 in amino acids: CASSALAGGPKFF. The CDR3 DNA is TGTGCCAGCAGCGCACTAGCGGGAGGGCCCAAGTTCTTC.

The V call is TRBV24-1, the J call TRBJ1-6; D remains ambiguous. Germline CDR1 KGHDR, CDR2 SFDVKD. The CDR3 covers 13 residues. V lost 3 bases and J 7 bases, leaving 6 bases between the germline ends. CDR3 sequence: CATSDSGNSPLHF. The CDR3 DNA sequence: TGTGCCACCAGTGATAGCGGGAATTCACCCCTCCACTTT.

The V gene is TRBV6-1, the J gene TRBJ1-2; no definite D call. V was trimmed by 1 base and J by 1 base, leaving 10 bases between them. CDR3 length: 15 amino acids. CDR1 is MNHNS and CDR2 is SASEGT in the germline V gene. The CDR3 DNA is TGTGCCAGCAGTGAAGTGGGTGGAGTTAACTATGGCTACACCTTC. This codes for CASSEVGGVNYGYTF.

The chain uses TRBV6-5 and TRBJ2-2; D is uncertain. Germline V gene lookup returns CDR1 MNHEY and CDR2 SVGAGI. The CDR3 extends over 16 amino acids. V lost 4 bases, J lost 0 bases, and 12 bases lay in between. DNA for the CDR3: TGTGCCAGCAGTTGGGCCATCCCCCCGAACACCGGGGAGCTGTTTTTT. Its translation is CASSWAIPPNTGELFF.

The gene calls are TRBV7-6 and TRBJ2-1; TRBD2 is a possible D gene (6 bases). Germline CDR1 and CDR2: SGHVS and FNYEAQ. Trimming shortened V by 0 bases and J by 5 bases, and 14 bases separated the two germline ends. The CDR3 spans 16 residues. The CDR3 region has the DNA TGTGCCAGCAGCTTAGCCCAAGCGGGCATTAACAATGAGCAGTTCTTC. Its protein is CASSLAQAGINNEQFF. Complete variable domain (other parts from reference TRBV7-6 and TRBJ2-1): GAGVSQSPRYKVTKRGQDVALRCDPISGHVSLYWYRQALGQGPEFLTYFNYEAQQDKSGLPNDRFSAERPEGSISTLTIQRTEQRDSAMYRCASSLAQAGINNEQFFGPGTRLTVL.

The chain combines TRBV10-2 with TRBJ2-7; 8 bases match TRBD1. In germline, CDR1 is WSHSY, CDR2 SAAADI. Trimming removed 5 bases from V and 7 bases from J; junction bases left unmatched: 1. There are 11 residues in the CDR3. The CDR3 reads CASSTGGEQYF. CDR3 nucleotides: TGCGCCAGCAGTACAGGGGGAGAGCAGTACTTC.

Written as DNA, the CDR3 is TGTGCCAGCAGTGATTGGGCGGGAGGCACAGATACGCAGTATTTT. Protein sequence: CASSDWAGGTDTQYF. This chain connects TRBV25-1 to TRBJ2-3, with 7 bases fitting TRBD2. Germline V CDR1 and CDR2: MGHDK, SYGVNS. The CDR3 contains 15 residues. V trimming: 3 bases; J trimming: 1 base; junction bases outside the gene matches: 4. The full variable domain, completed using reference TRBV25-1 and TRBJ2-3, is EADIYQTPRYLVIGTGKKITLECSQTMGHDKMYWYQQDPGMELHLIHYSYGVNSTEKGDLSSESTVSRIRTEHFPLTLESARPSHTSQYLCASSDWAGGTDTQYFGPGTRLTVL.

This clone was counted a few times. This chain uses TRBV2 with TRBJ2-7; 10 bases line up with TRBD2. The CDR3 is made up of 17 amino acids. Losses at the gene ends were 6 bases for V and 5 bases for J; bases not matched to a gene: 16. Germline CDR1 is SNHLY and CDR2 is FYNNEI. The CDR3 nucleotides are TGTGCCAGCAGGGTCTTTGGGGCTAGCGGGAGTAAGGACGAGCAGTACTTC. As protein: CASRVFGASGSKDEQYF.

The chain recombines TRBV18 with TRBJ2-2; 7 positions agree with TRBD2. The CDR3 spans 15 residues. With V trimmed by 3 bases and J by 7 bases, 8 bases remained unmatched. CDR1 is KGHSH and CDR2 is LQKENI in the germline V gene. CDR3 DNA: TGTGCCAGCTCACCTGCAAGCGGGAAGGTCGGGGAGCTGTTTTTT. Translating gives CASSPASGKVGELFF.

CDR3 DNA sequence: TGTGCCAGCAGCAGACTCTCGGCTGGAAACACCATATATTTT. It encodes CASSRLSAGNTIYF. The genes are TRBV5-8 and TRBJ1-3; no clear D gene. Trimming removed 4 bases from V and 2 bases from J, with 10 bases in between. Germline-derived CDR1 and CDR2 are SGHTS and YDEGEE. The CDR3 is 14 residues long.

CDR3 nucleotide sequence: TGCGCCAGCAGGGCAGTGGCTAGCGGACCCACAGATACGCAGTATTTT. Its protein is CASRAVASGPTDTQYF. The chain links TRBV4-1 to TRBJ2-3, with TRBD2 identical over 7 bases. J gave up 2 bases and V 6 bases, and 11 bases lay outside the gene matches. CDR3 size: 16 residues. Per germline, CDR1 MGHRA and CDR2 YSYEKL.

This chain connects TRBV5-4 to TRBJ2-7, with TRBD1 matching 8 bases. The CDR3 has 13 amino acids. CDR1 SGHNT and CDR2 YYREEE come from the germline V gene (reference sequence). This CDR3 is CASGTGGMNEQYF. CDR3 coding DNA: TGTGCTTCCGGGACAGGAGGGATGAACGAGCAGTACTTC. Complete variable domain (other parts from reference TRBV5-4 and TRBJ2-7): ETGVTQSPTHLIKTRGQQVTLRCSSQSGHNTVSWYQQALGQGPQFIFQYYREEENGRGNFPPRFSGLQFPNYSSELNVNALELDDSALYLCASGTGGMNEQYFGPGTRLTVT.

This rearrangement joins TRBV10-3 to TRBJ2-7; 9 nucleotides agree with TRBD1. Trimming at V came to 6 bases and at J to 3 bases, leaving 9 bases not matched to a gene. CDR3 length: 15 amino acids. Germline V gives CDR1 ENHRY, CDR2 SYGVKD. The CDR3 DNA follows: TGTGCCATCAGAGCTGGACAGGGGTTGGACTACGAGCAGTACTTC. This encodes CAIRAGQGLDYEQYF.

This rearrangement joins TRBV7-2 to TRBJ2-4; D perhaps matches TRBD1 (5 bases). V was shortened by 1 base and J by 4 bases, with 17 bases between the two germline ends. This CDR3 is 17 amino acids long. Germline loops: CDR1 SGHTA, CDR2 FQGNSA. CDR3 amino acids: CASSLGGTGVLKNIQYF. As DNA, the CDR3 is TGTGCCAGCAGCTTAGGAGGCACAGGCGTCCTGAAAAACATTCAGTACTTC.

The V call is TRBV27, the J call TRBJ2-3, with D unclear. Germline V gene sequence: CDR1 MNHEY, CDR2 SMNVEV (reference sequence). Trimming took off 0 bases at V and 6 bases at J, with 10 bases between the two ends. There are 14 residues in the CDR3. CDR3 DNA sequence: TGTGCCAGCAGTTTATCTCGCCACGGGGATACGCAGTATTTT. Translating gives CASSLSRHGDTQYF.

CDR3 nucleotide sequence: TGCGCCAGCAGCTTGGGAGCGGGAGCGGTTGAGCAGTTCTTC. Amino acid sequence: CASSLGAGAVEQFF. This rearrangement joins TRBV5-1 to TRBJ2-1, with 8 bases aligning to TRBD2. Germline V lookup: CDR1 SGHRS, CDR2 YFSETQ. The CDR3 contains 14 residues. The junction had 5 bases not matched to a gene; V was cut back by 0 bases and J by 9 bases.

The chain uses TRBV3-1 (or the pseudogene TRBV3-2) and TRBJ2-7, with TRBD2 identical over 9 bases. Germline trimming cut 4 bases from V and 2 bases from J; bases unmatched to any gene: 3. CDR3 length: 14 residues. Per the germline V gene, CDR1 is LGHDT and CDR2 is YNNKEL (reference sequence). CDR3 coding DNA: TGTGCCAGCAGCCTAAGGACTAGCGCCTACGAGCAGTACTTC. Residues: CASSLRTSAYEQYF.

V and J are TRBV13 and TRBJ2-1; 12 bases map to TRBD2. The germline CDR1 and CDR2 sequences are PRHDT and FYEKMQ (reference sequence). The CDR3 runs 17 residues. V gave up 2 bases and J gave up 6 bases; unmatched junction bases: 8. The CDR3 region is CASSLRTSGILSNEQFF. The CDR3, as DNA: TGTGCCAGCAGCTTAAGGACTAGCGGGATTCTTTCCAATGAGCAGTTCTTC.

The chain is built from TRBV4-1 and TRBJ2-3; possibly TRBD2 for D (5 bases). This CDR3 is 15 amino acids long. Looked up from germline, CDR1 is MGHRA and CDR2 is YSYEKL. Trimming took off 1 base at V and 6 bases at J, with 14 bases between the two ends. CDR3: CASSQGPTEADTQYF. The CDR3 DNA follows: TGCGCCAGCAGCCAAGGACCGACGGAGGCGGATACGCAGTATTTT.